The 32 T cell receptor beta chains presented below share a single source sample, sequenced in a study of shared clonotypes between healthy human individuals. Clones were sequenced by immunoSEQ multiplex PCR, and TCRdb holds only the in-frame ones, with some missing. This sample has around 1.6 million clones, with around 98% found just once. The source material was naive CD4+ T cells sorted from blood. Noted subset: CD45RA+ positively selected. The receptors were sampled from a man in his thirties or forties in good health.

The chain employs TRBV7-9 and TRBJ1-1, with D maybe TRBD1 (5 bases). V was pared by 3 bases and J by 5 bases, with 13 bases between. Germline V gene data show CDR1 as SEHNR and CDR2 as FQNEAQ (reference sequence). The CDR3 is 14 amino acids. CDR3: CASSFQGGRTEAFF. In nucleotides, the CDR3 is TGTGCCAGCAGCTTCCAGGGCGGACGGACTGAAGCTTTCTTT.

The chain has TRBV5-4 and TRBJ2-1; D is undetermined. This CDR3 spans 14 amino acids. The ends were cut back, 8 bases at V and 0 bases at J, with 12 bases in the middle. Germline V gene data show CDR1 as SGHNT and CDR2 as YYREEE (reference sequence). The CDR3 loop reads CASTALGSYNEQFF. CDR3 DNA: TGTGCCAGTACTGCCCTAGGCTCCTACAATGAGCAGTTCTTC.

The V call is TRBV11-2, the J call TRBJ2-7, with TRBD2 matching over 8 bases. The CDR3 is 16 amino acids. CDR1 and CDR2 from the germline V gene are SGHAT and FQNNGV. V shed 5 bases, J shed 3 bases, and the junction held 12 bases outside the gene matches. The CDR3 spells CASSALTSGGRYEQYF. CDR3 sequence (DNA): TGTGCCAGCAGCGCCCTAACTAGCGGAGGACGCTACGAGCAGTACTTC.

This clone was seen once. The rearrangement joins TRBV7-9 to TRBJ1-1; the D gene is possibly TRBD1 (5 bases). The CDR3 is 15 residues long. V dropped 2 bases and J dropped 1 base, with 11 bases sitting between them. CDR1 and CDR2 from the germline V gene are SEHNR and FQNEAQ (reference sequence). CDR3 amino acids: CASSLSGAWNTEAFF. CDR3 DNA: TGTGCCAGCAGCTTAAGCGGGGCATGGAACACTGAAGCTTTCTTT.

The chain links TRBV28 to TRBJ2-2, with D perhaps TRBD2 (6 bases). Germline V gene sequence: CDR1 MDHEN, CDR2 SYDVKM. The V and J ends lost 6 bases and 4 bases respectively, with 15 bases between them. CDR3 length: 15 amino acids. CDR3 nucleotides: TGTGCCAGCAGCTCTCCTGGGGGGATCACCGGGGAGCTGTTTTTT. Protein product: CASSSPGGITGELFF.

This chain's CDR3 is CASSLKRGFGELFF. CDR3 nucleotide sequence: TGTGCCAGCAGCCTGAAGAGGGGTTTCGGGGAGCTGTTTTTT. The genes are TRBV5-4 and TRBJ2-2; D is tentatively TRBD1 or TRBD2 (5 bases each). Per the germline V gene, CDR1 is SGHNT and CDR2 is YYREEE (reference sequence). Trimming cost V 4 bases and J 7 bases, with 14 bases left between them. The CDR3 covers 14 residues. The full variable domain, rest sourced from reference TRBV5-4 and TRBJ2-2, is ETGVTQSPTHLIKTRGQQVTLRCSSQSGHNTVSWYQQALGQGPQFIFQYYREEENGRGNFPPRFSGLQFPNYSSELNVNALELDDSALYLCASSLKRGFGELFFGEGSRLTVL.

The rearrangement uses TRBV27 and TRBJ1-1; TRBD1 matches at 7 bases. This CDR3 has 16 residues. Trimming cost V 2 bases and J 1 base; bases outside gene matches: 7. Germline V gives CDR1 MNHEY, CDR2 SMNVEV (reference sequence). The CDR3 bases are TGTGCCAGCAGTTTACAGGGGGGAAGTTGGAACACTGAAGCTTTCTTT. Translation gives CASSLQGGSWNTEAFF.

CDR3 in DNA: TGTGCCAGCAGCCATGACTATTATGAGCAGTTCTTC. Translated: CASSHDYYEQFF. The chain uses TRBV14 and TRBJ2-1, with D possibly being TRBD2 (5 bases). Trimming shortened V by 3 bases and J by 8 bases, and 8 bases separated the two germline ends. Germline CDR1 reads SGHDN; CDR2 reads FVKESK. This CDR3 spans 12 amino acids.

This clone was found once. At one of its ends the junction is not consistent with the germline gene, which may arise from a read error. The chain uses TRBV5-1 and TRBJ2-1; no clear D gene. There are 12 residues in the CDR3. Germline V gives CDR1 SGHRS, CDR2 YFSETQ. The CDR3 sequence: CASTLPDNEQFF. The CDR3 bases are TGCGCCAGCACCTTGCCGGACAATGAGCAGTTCTTC.

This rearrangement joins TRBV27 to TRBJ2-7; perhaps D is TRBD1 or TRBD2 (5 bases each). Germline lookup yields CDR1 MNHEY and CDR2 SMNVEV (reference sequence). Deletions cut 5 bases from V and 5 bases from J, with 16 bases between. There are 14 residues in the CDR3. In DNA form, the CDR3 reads TGTGCCAGCAGTCCCGTGGGGCTGGAGGACGAGCAGTACTTC. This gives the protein CASSPVGLEDEQYF.

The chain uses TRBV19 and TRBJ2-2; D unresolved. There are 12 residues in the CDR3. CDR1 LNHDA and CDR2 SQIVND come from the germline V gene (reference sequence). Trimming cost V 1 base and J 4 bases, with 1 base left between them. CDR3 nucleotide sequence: TGTGCCAGTAGTATAGCCACCGGGGAGCTGTTTTTT. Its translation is CASSIATGELFF.

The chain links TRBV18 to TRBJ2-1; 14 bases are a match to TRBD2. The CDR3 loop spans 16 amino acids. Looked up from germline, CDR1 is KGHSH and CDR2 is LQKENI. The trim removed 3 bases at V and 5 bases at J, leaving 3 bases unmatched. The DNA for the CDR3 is TGTGCCAGCTCACCGGGACTAGCGGGAGACCACAATGAGCAGTTCTTC. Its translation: CASSPGLAGDHNEQFF.

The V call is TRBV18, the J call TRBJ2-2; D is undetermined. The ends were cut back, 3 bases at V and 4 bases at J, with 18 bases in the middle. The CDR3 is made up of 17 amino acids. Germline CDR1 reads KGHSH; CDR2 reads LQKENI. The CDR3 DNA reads TGTGCCAGCTCACCTACTAACTTTGATTTTGTCACCGGGGAGCTGTTTTTT. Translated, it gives CASSPTNFDFVTGELFF.

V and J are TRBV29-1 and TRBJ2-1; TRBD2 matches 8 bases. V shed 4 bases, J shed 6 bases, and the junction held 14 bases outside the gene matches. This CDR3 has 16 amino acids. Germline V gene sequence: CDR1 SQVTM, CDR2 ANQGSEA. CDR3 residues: CSVVPGLASKPNEQFF. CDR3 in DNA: TGCAGCGTTGTTCCAGGACTAGCCTCTAAACCCAATGAGCAGTTCTTC.

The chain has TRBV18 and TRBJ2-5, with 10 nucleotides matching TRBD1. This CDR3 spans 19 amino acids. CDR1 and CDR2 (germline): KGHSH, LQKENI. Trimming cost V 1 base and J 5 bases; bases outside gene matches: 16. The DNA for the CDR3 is TGTGCCAGCTCACCACTACACCTTGCCGGGACAGGGGTTGAGGAGACCCAGTACTTC. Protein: CASSPLHLAGTGVEETQYF. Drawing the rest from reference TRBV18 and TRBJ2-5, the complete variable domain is NAGVMQNPRHLVRRRGQEARLRCSPMKGHSHVYWYRQLPEEGLKFMVYLQKENIIDESGMPKERFSAEFPKEGPSILRIQQVVRGDSAAYFCASSPLHLAGTGVEETQYFGPGTRLLVL.

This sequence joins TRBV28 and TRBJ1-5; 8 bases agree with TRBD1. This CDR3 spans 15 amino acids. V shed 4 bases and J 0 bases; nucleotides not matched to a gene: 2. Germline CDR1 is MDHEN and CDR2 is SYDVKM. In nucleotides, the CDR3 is TGTGCCAGCAGTTCAGGACAGGGTAGCAATCAGCCCCAGCATTTT. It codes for CASSSGQGSNQPQHF. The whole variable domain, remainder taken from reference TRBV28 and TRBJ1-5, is DVKVTQSSRYLVKRTGEKVFLECVQDMDHENMFWYRQDPGLGLRLIYFSYDVKMKEKGDIPEGYSVSREKKERFSLILESASTNQTSMYLCASSSGQGSNQPQHFGDGTRLSIL.

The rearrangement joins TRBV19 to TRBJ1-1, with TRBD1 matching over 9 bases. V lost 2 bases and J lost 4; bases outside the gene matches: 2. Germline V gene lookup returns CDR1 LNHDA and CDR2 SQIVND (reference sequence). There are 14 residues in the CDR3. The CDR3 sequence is CASSIRQGGTEAFF. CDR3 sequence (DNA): TGTGCCAGTAGTATAAGACAGGGGGGCACTGAAGCTTTCTTT.

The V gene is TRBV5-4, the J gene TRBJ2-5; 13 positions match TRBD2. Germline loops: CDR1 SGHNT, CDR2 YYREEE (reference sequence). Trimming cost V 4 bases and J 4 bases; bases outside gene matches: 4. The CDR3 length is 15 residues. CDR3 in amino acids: CASSTGTSGTETQYF. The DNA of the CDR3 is TGTGCCAGCAGCACCGGGACTAGCGGGACAGAGACCCAGTACTTC.

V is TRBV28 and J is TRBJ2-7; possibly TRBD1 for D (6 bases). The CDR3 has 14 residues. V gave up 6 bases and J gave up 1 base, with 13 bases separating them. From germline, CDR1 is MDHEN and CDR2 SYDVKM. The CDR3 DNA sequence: TGTGCCAGCAGGTGGACAGCACATTCCTACGAGCAGTACTTC. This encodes CASRWTAHSYEQYF.

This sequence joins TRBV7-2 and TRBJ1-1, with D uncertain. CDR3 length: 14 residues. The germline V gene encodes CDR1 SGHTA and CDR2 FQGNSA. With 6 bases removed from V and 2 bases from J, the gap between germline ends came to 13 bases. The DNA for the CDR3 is TGTGCCAGCAGGTTTCTGGTCGGTAACACTGAAGCTTTCTTT. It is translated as CASRFLVGNTEAFF.

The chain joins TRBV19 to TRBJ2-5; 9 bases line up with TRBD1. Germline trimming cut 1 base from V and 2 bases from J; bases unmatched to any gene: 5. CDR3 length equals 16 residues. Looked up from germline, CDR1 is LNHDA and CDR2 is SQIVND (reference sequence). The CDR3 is CASSIVGTGNQETQYF. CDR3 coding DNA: TGTGCCAGTAGTATAGTAGGGACAGGGAATCAAGAGACCCAGTACTTC.

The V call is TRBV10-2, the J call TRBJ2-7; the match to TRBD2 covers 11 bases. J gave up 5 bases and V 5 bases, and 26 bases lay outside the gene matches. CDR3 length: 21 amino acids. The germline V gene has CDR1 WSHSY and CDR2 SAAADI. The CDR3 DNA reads TGCGCCAGCAGTAACGACTGGCTAGCGGGAGGCCCACCGGCGAGATTAAACGAGCAGTACTTC. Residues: CASSNDWLAGGPPARLNEQYF.

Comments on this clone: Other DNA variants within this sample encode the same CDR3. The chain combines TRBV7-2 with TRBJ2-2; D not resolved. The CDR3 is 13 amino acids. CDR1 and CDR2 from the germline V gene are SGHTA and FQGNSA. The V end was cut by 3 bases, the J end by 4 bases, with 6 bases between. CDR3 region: CASSFGVTGELFF. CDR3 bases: TGTGCCAGCAGCTTCGGCGTCACCGGGGAGCTGTTTTTT.

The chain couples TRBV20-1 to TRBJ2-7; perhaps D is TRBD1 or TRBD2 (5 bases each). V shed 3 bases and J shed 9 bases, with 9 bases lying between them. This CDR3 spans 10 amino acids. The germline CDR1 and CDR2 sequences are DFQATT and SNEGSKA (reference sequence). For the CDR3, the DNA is TGCAGTGCTAGGGGGGTGAGGCAGTACTTC. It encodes CSARGVRQYF.

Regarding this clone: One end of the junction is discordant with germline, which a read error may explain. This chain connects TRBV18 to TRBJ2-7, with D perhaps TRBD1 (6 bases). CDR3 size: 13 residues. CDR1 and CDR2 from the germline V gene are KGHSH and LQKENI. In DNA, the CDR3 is TGTGCCAGCTCACCAGAACCGGGACAAATAGGCGAATTC. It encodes CASSPEPGQIGEF. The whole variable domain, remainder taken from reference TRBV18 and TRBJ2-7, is NAGVMQNPRHLVRRRGQEARLRCSPMKGHSHVYWYRQLPEEGLKFMVYLQKENIIDESGMPKERFSAEFPKEGPSILRIQQVVRGDSAAYFCASSPEPGQIGEFGPGTRLTVT.

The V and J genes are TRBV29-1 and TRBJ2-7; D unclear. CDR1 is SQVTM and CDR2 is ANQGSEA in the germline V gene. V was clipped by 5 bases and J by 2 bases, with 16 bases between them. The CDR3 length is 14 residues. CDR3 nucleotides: TGCAGCGTTTTCCAGGAGAACTCTCCCTACGAGCAGTACTTC. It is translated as CSVFQENSPYEQYF.

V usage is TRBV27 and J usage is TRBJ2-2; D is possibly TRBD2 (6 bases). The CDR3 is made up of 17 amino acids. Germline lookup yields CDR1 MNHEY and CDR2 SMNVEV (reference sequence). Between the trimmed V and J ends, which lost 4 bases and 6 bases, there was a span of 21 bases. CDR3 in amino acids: CASSSKPGGVVAGELFF. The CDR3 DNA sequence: TGTGCCAGCAGTTCCAAGCCCGGAGGGGTGGTGGCCGGGGAGCTGTTTTTT.

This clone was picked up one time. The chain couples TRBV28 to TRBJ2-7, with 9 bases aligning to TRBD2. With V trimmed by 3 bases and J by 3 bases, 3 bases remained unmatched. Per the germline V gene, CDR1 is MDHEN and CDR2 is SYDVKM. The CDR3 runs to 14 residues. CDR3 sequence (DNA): TGTGCCAGCAGTTTGCCTAGCGGGAACTACGAGCAGTACTTC. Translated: CASSLPSGNYEQYF.

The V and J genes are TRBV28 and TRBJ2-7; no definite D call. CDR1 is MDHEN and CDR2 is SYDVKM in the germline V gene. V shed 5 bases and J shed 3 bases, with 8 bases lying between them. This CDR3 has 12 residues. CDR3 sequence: CASSSVLYEQYF. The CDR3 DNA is TGTGCCAGCAGTAGTGTACTCTACGAGCAGTACTTC.

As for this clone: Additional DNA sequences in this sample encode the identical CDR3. CDR3 sequence: CASSPGGNYNEQFF. CDR3 DNA sequence: TGTGCCAGCAGCCCTGGAGGGAACTACAATGAGCAGTTCTTC. This chain links TRBV11-3 with TRBJ2-1; D may be TRBD2 (6 bases). The CDR3 totals 14 residues. Germline V CDR1 and CDR2: SGHNT, YENEEA. Trimming cost V 5 bases and J 3 bases, with 11 bases left between them.

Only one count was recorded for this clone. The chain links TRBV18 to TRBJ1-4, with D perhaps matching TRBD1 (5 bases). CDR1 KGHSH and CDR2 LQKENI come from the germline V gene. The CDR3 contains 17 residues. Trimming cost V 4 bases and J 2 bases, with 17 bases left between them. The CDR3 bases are TGTGCCAGCTCACAGGTTCCGCCGGGACGGACTAATGAAAAACTGTTTTTT. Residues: CASSQVPPGRTNEKLFF.

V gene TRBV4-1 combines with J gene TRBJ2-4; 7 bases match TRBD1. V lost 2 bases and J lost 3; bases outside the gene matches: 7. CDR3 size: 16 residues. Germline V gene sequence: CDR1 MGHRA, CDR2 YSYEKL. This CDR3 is CASSQPIRGNKNIQYF. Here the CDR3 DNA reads TGCGCCAGCAGCCAACCGATCAGGGGGAACAAAAACATTCAGTACTTC.